This TCR beta chain was sequenced for a study of metastatic and nonmetastatic thyroid tumors. Study as a whole: Repertoires from malignant and benign thyroid patients were compared across blood and tumor or nodule tissue.

TCRdb re-clonotyped the PCR reads via MiXCR. The sample holds roughly 81,000 clones, roughly 8.6% seen once. All patients were treatment-naive before thyroid surgery. V lost 5 bases and J lost 9; bases outside the gene matches: 3. Germline CDR1 and CDR2: KGHDR and SFDVKD. There are 11 residues in the CDR3. The specimen was blood. The chain links TRBV24-1 to TRBJ2-7; TRBD1 aligns across 7 bases. This receptor was taken from a female donor with papillary thyroid cancer or a benign thyroid nodule (not recorded which). Some clones in this sample may be carry-over from other donors' samples. CDR3 sequence reads: CATSAGGGQYF. The CDR3 coding sequence is TGTGCCACCAGTGCAGGGGGTGGGCAGTACTTC.